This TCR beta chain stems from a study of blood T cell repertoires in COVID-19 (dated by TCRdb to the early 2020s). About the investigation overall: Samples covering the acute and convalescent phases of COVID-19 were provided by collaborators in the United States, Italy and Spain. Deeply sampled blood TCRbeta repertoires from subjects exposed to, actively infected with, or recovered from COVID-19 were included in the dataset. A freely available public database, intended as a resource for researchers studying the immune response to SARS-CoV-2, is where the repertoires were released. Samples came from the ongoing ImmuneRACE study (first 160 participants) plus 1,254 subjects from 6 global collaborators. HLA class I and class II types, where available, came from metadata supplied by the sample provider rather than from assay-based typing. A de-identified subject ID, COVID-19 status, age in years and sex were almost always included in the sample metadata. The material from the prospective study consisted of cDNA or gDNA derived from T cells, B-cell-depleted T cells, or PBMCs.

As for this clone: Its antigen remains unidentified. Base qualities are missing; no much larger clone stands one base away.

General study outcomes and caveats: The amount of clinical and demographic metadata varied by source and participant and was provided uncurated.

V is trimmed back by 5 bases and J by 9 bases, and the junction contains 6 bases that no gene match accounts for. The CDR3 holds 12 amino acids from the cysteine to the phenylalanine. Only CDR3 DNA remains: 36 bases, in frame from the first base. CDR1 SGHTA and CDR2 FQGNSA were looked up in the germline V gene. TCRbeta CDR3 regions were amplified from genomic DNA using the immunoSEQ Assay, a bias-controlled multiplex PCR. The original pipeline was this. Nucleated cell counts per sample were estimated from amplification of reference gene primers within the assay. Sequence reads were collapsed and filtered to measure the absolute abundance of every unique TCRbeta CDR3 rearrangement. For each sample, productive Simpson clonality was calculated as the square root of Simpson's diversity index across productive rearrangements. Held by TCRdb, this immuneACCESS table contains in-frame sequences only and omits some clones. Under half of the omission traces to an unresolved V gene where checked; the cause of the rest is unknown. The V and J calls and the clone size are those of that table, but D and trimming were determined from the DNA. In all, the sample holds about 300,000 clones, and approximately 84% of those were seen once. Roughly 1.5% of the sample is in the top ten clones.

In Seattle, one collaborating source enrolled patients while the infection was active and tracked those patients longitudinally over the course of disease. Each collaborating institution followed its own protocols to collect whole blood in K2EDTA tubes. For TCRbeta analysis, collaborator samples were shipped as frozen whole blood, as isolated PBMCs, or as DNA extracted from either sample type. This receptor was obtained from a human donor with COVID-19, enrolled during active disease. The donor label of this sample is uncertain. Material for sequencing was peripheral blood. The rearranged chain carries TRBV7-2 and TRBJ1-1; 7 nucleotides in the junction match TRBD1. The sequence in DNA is TGTGCCAGCAGCCAAGAGGACAGGCAAGCTTTCTTT. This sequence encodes CASSQEDRQAFF. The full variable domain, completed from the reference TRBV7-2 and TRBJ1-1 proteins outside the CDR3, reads GAGVSQSPSNKVTEKGKDVELRCDPISGHTALYWYRQSLGQGLEFLIYFQGNSAPDKSGLPSDRFSAERTGGSVSTLTIQRTQQEDSAVYLCASSQEDRQAFFGQGTRLTVV.